This T cell receptor (beta chain) stems from a study of blood T cells in healthy people across ages. Notes on the study in general: Aged donors had fewer naive CD4+ cells and lower diversity than long-lived donors. Unknown CMV status may confound age-related changes in expanded clones.

Total RNA, at least 6 micrograms per sample, came from PBMCs. On this clonotype: Its matching antigen is unknown. A much larger clone differs by one base, so this may be a read error.

The CDR3 is 13 residues long. The V and J ends lost 3 bases and 10 bases respectively, with 16 bases between them. Germline loops: CDR1 MDHEN, CDR2 SYDVKM. Combining a sample-barcoded 5' primer with a J-beta primer mix, a second PCR ran for 7 to 11 cycles. Every single cDNA molecule received a tag from a template-switch adaptor with 12 random nucleotides. TCRdb reprocessed the 5' RACE reads with MiXCR, giving one entry per CDR3 protein. There are 1 million to 1.2 million distinct CDR3 sequences in the sample; roughly two fifths occur only once, and around 14% lies in the top ten. Material: blood. The TCR was taken from a man younger than 30 in good health. The chain has TRBV28 and TRBJ2-7; no firm D call. The CDR3 DNA reads as TGTGCCAGCAGTTTGGGCCAGATAGAGTCCCAGTACTTC. This codes for CASSLGQIESQYF. Drawing the rest from reference TRBV28 and TRBJ2-7, the complete variable domain is DVKVTQSSRYLVKRTGEKVFLECVQDMDHENMFWYRQDPGLGLRLIYFSYDVKMKEKGDIPEGYSVSREKKERFSLILESASTNQTSMYLCASSLGQIESQYFGPGTRLTVT.